Given below is one T cell receptor beta chain in context. The sample comes from a study of blood T cell repertoires in COVID-19. Looking at the study overall: Samples representing acute and convalescent COVID-19 were sourced from the United States, Italy and Spain. T cells, B-cell-depleted T cells, or PBMCs provided the cDNA or gDNA that served as material.

The table came from immunoSEQ multiplex PCR; TCRdb's copy has only in-frame clones and leaves some out. This repertoire shows roughly 150,000 clones, 80% to 90% found once; its top ten account for about 8.6%. The CDR3 contains 16 residues. The junction had 7 bases not matched to a gene; V was cut back by 1 base and J by 5 bases. CDR1 and CDR2 (germline): SGHNT, YENEEA. The receptor was isolated from a woman between 45 and 65 years old who had recovered from COVID-19. The specimen sequenced was PBMCs or T cells enriched from blood (not recorded which). V gene TRBV11-3 combines with J gene TRBJ2-1; 8 bases line up with TRBD2. CDR3 sequence: CASSLGPGGEHNEQFF. The CDR3 DNA follows: TGTGCCAGCAGCTTAGGGCCGGGAGGGGAACACAATGAGCAGTTCTTC.